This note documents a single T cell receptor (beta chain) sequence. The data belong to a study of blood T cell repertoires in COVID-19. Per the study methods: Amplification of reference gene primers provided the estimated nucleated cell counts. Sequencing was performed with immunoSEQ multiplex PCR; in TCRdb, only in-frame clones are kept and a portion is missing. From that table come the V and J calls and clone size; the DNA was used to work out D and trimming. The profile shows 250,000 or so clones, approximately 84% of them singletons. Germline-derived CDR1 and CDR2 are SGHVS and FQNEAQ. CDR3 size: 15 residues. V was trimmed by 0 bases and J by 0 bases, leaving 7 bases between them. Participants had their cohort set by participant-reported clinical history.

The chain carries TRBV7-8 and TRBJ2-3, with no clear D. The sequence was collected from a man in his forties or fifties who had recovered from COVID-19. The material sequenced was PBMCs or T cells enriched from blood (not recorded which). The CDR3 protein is CASSLAVASTDTQYF. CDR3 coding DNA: TGTGCCAGCAGCTTAGCAGTAGCTAGCACAGATACGCAGTATTTT.